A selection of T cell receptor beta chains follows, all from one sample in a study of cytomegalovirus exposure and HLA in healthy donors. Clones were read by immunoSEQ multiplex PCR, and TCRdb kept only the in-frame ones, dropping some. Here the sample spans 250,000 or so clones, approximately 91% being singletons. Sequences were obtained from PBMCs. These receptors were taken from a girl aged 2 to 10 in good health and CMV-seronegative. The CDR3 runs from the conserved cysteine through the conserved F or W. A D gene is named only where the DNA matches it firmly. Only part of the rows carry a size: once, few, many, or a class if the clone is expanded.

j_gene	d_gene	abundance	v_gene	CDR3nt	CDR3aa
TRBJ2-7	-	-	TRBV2	TGTGCCAGCAGTCCCCGACAGACCTCCTACGAGCAGTACTTC	CASSPRQTSYEQYF
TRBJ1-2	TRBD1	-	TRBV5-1	TGCGCCAGCAGCTGGGCCGGACAGGGCGCGACTAACTATGGCTACACCTTC	CASSWAGQGATNYGYTF
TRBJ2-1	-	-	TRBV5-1	TGCGCCAGCAGCTTGCCACCGGGAACTTACAATGAGCAGTTCTTC	CASSLPPGTYNEQFF
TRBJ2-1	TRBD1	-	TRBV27	TGTGCCAGCAGTTTCGGGACAGGGGGTAGTGAGCAGTTCTTC	CASSFGTGGSEQFF
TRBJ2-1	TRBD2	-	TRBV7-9	TGTGCCAGCAGCGAACCGGGACTAGCGGGAGTGAATGAGCAGTTCTTC	CASSEPGLAGVNEQFF
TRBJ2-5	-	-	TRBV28	TGTGCCAGCAGTTGGGCAGGGGGGAAGGGGGAGACCCAGTACTTC	CASSWAGGKGETQYF
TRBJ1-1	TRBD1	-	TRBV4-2	TGTGCCAGCAGCCTAGGGGACAGGGGGGACGCTGAAGCTTTCTTT	CASSLGDRGDAEAFF
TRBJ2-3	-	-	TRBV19	TGTGCCAGTAGTATAGATTGGCGGTTCAACACAGATACGCAGTATTTT	CASSIDWRFNTDTQYF
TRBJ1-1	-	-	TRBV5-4	TGTGCCAGCAGCGGGGGGAGGGAGACTGAAGCTTTCTTT	CASSGGRETEAFF
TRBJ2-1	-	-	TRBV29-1	TGCAGCGTGGGCCGGAATGAGCAGTTCTTC	CSVGRNEQFF
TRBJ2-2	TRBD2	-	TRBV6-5	TGTGCCACCATCCCGGGGGGGAGGGGGACCGGGGAGCTGTTTTTT	CATIPGGRGTGELFF
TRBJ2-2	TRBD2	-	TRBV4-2	TGTGCCAGCAGCCAAGATAATGGGGGGGGACTAGCGGGAGGATCCCACACCGGGGAGCTGTTTTTT	CASSQDNGGGLAGGSHTGELFF
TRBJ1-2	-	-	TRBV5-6	TGTGCCAGCAGCTTGCGTAGGCGGACTAACTATGGCTACACCTTC	CASSLRRRTNYGYTF
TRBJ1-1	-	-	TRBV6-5	TGTGCCAGCAGGCCCGGGACACTCCCAGGCACTGAAGCTTTCTTT	CASRPGTLPGTEAFF
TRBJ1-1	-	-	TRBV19	TGTGCCAGTAGTGTAGGACAGCTCAACACTGAAGCTTTCTTT	CASSVGQLNTEAFF
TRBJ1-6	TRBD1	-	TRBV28	TGTGCCAGCAGTTTATTGGGACAGCTAAATTCACCCCTCCACTTT	CASSLLGQLNSPLHF
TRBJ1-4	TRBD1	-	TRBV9	TGTGCCAGCAGCGTAAAAAACTTTGGGCGACAGGGTATCGCGGAAACGGAACTGTTTTTT	CASSVKNFGRQGIAETELFF
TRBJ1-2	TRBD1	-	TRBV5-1	TGCGCCAGCAGCTTCGGACAGGCGGTATATGGCTACACCTTC	CASSFGQAVYGYTF
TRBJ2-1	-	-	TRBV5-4	TGTGCCAGCAGGGACGACAGGGAGCAGTTCTTC	CASRDDREQFF
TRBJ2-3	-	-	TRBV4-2	TGTGCCAGCCGCGGGTTCTCGTTTGTCACAGATACGCAGTATTTT	CASRGFSFVTDTQYF
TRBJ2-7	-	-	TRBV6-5	TGTGCCAGCAGTTACCAGACTAGTCCGACCTACGAGCAGTACTTC	CASSYQTSPTYEQYF
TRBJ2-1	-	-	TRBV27	TGTGCCAGCAGTTTAGGTGGGAGCTCCTACAATGAGCAGTTCTTC	CASSLGGSSYNEQFF
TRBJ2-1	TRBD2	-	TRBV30	TGTGCCTGGTCAGGACTAGCGGGAGTCGAGCAGTTCTTC	CAWSGLAGVEQFF
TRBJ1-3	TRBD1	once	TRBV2	TGTGCCAGCAGTAAGACCCCGACAGGGGTTAGTGGAAACACCATATATTTT	CASSKTPTGVSGNTIYF
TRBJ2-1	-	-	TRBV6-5	TGTGCCAGCAGTTATGAGTTTCACTCCTACAATGAGCAGTTCTTC	CASSYEFHSYNEQFF
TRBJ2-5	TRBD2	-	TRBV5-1	TGCGCCAGCAGCATTGGACTAGCGGGAGGGCCTGAGACCCAGTACTTC	CASSIGLAGGPETQYF
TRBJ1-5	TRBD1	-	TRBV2	TGTGCCAGCAGACTACACCAGACAGGGCCCAATCAGCCCCAGCATTTT	CASRLHQTGPNQPQHF
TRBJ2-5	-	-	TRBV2	TGTGCCAGCAGTGAACTTCGTGGGGCTGCTGGGTACTTC	CASSELRGAAGYF
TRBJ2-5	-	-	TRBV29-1	TGCAGCGTTGAAACTTGGGAGACCCAGTACTTC	CSVETWETQYF
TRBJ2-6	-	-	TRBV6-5	TGTGCCAGCAGTTACTCGGAGGGAACTGGGGCCAACGTCCTGACTTTC	CASSYSEGTGANVLTF
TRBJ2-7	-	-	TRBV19	TGTGCCAGTAGTATAGGAGGGGGCTACGAGCAGTACTTC	CASSIGGGYEQYF
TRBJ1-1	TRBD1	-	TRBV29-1	TGCAGCGTGGAGAGACAGGGAATGAACACTGAAGCTTTCTTT	CSVERQGMNTEAFF
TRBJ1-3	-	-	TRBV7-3	TGTGCCAGCCTGGGCCTCGGAGGGGAGGCTGGAAACACCATATATTTT	CASLGLGGEAGNTIYF